This passage covers 24 T cell receptor beta chains from one sample sequenced in a study of shared clonotypes between healthy human individuals. TCRdb keeps only in-frame clones here, not all; method: immunoSEQ multiplex PCR. The sample records about 2 million clones, roughly 94% being singletons. Sequencing input: naive CD4+ T cells sorted from blood. Subset indicated: CD45RA+ positively selected. These receptors all stem from a man aged 18 to 35 in good health.

In the case of this clone: The identical CDR3 is also encoded by other nucleotide sequences in the sample. The chain carries TRBV6-5 and TRBJ1-6, with unresolved D. Trimming stripped 4 bases from V and 3 bases from J, with 4 bases between. Germline CDR1 reads MNHEY; CDR2 reads SVGAGI. This CDR3 is built from 13 residues. CDR3 bases: TGTGCCAGCAGTTCCGACTATAATTCACCCCTCCACTTT. It encodes CASSSDYNSPLHF.

The rearrangement joins TRBV6-6 to TRBJ2-7, with TRBD2 matching over 14 bases. V lost 6 bases and J lost 3; bases outside the gene matches: 7. Per germline, CDR1 MNHNY and CDR2 SVGAGI (reference sequence). This CDR3 region has 16 residues. The CDR3: CASSSPGLAGGYEQYF. The CDR3 nucleotides are TGTGCCAGCAGCTCCCCCGGACTAGCGGGAGGCTACGAGCAGTACTTC.

This chain connects TRBV28 to TRBJ1-2; TRBD1 agrees at 7 bases. The germline V gene encodes CDR1 MDHEN and CDR2 SYDVKM. The V segment lost 5 bases and the J segment 6 bases; nucleotides outside the gene matches: 21. The CDR3 runs 18 residues. In DNA, the CDR3 is TGTGCCAGCAGTCCAGCCCCCGGGACAGACTACAATCGACATGGCTACACCTTC. Translating gives CASSPAPGTDYNRHGYTF.

The V and J genes are TRBV13 and TRBJ1-2; D is ambiguous. With 0 bases removed from V and 4 bases from J, the gap between germline ends came to 21 bases. Germline values: CDR1 PRHDT, CDR2 FYEKMQ (reference sequence). The CDR3 runs to 18 residues. CDR3 in amino acids: CASSLGPSSARSGYGYTF. The CDR3 DNA is TGTGCCAGCAGCTTAGGCCCCTCGTCCGCACGGTCGGGCTATGGCTACACCTTC.

This clone was seen just once. The V and J genes are TRBV25-1 and TRBJ2-5; 7 nucleotides agree with TRBD2. Germline assignment: CDR1 MGHDK and CDR2 SYGVNS. With 2 bases clipped from V and 3 bases from J, the junction kept 15 bases outside the gene matches. CDR3 length equals 18 residues. CDR3 sequence reads: CASSEHLGGGEAEETQYF. CDR3 DNA sequence: TGTGCCAGCAGTGAACACCTTGGTGGGGGGGAGGCTGAAGAGACCCAGTACTTC.

The chain carries TRBV6-1 and TRBJ1-4; D call uncertain. In germline, CDR1 is MNHNS, CDR2 SASEGT. V gave up 2 bases and J gave up 7 bases, with 11 bases separating them. The CDR3 covers 14 residues. The CDR3 loop reads CASSEIPKGEKLFF. As DNA, the CDR3 is TGTGCCAGCAGTGAAATCCCCAAGGGTGAAAAACTGTTTTTT.

The rearrangement joins TRBV7-9 to TRBJ2-1; 7 nucleotides line up with TRBD2. The germline V gene encodes CDR1 SEHNR and CDR2 FQNEAQ (reference sequence). The CDR3 is 16 residues long. After removal of 1 base from V and 2 bases from J, the junction contained 5 bases not matched to a gene. CDR3 nucleotides: TGTGCCAGCAGCTTAGGGGGACTACCCACCTACAATGAGCAGTTCTTC. Its translation: CASSLGGLPTYNEQFF.

As concerns this clone: Other DNA sequences from this sample encode an identical CDR3 as well. V is TRBV7-2 and J is TRBJ2-7; no clear D. V gave up 3 bases and J gave up 0 bases, with 3 bases separating them. This CDR3 region has 12 residues. CDR1 SGHTA and CDR2 FQGNSA come from the germline V gene. CDR3 nucleotide sequence: TGTGCCAGCAGCTTGAACTCCTACGAGCAGTACTTC. Amino acids: CASSLNSYEQYF.

In the case of this clone: The sample carries other DNA sequences with the same CDR3. The chain has TRBV5-1 and TRBJ2-3; no clear D gene. The ends were cut back, 0 bases at V and 1 base at J, with 6 bases in the middle. The CDR3 spans 14 residues. Germline V gene data show CDR1 as SGHRS and CDR2 as YFSETQ. The CDR3, as DNA: TGCGCCAGCAGCTTGGACCGGGGCACAGATACGCAGTATTTT. Translated: CASSLDRGTDTQYF.

The rearrangement joins TRBV7-2 to TRBJ2-7, with D possibly matching TRBD2 (5 bases). The CDR3 runs to 15 residues. Deletions cut 1 base from V and 2 bases from J, with 12 bases between. Germline V gene lookup returns CDR1 SGHTA and CDR2 FQGNSA. The CDR3 nucleotides read TGTGCCAGCAGCTTAGTTGCCCTCGGGACCTACGAGCAGTACTTC. Its translation is CASSLVALGTYEQYF.

CDR3 nucleotides: TGTGCCAGCAGCTTAGGGCCCCAGGTCGGGACGCAGTATTTT. Protein product: CASSLGPQVGTQYF. The V and J genes are TRBV7-6 and TRBJ2-3; D call uncertain. Germline loops: CDR1 SGHVS, CDR2 FNYEAQ. Trimming left V 1 base short and J 9 bases short, with 14 bases between. CDR3 length equals 14 residues.

Regarding this clone: Other DNA sequences in the sample encode the same CDR3. The CDR3 is CASSLGGNTEAFF. DNA for the CDR3: TGTGCCAGCAGTTTAGGCGGGAACACTGAAGCTTTCTTT. The chain couples TRBV27 to TRBJ1-1, with no clear D. Trimming shortened V by 2 bases and J by 1 base, and 5 bases separated the two germline ends. The CDR3 extends over 13 amino acids. Germline loops: CDR1 MNHEY, CDR2 SMNVEV (reference sequence).

The chain recombines TRBV5-4 with TRBJ2-3; 7 nucleotides line up with TRBD2. The CDR3 is made up of 13 amino acids. After removal of 4 bases from V and 11 bases from J, the junction contained 10 bases not matched to a gene. Germline V lookup: CDR1 SGHNT, CDR2 YYREEE (reference sequence). The CDR3 DNA reads as TGTGCCAGCAGCCCCAGTTGGGACTATATGCAGTATTTT. It encodes CASSPSWDYMQYF.

The chain is built from TRBV2 and TRBJ2-1; D is possibly TRBD1 or TRBD2 (5 bases each). Germline CDR1 and CDR2: SNHLY and FYNNEI. The V gene lost 5 bases and the J gene lost 5 bases, with 16 bases spanning the gap. This CDR3 is built from 15 residues. In DNA form, the CDR3 reads TGTGCCAGCAGTCCCCTAGTGGGGGTCAACAATGAGCAGTTCTTC. This translates into CASSPLVGVNNEQFF.

This chain joins TRBV28 and TRBJ2-7, with 10 bases aligning to TRBD1. This CDR3 spans 17 amino acids. The V segment lost 4 bases and the J segment 4 bases; nucleotides outside the gene matches: 13. Germline V lookup: CDR1 MDHEN, CDR2 SYDVKM. CDR3 sequence: CASSSPRLRTGGYEQYF. The CDR3 coding sequence is TGTGCCAGCAGTTCTCCCCGTTTAAGGACAGGGGGTTACGAGCAGTACTTC.

The V call is TRBV6-5, the J call TRBJ1-6, with D perhaps TRBD1 (5 bases). The germline gives CDR1 MNHEY, CDR2 SVGAGI. CDR3 length: 14 residues. V was clipped by 8 bases and J by 5 bases, with 13 bases between them. The CDR3 DNA is TGTGCCAGCTCCAGGGCTATCGATAATTCACCCCTCCACTTT. Amino acid sequence: CASSRAIDNSPLHF.

CDR3 coding DNA: TGTGCCAGAAGCTTGCCAGGGGCGAGGACTGAAGCTTTCTTT. Residues: CARSLPGARTEAFF. The gene calls are TRBV5-3 and TRBJ1-1; the D gene is possibly TRBD1 (6 bases). TRBV5-3 is placed among ORFs of uncertain function. Trimming removed 1 base at V and 5 bases at J, with 12 bases between. The CDR3 length is 14 residues.

This clone was picked up a small number of times. The chain is built from TRBV10-1 and TRBJ1-2; D possibly corresponds to TRBD1 (5 bases). This CDR3 is built from 13 residues. Trimming cost V 6 bases and J 9 bases, with 17 bases left between them. Germline CDR1 reads WNHNN; CDR2 reads SYGVQD (reference sequence). As DNA, the CDR3 is TGCGCCAGCAGCGGCGACAGCAGCCAACGCTACACCTTC. Its protein product is CASSGDSSQRYTF.

This clone has only one observation. The V gene is TRBV6-1, the J gene TRBJ1-2; D gene unclear. V dropped 7 bases and J dropped 6 bases, with 12 bases sitting between them. This CDR3 is built from 12 residues. Germline V lookup: CDR1 MNHNS, CDR2 SASEGT. CDR3 sequence (DNA): TGTGCCAGCACCCGCCCGGAGCATGGCTACACCTTC. This translates into CASTRPEHGYTF.

The rearrangement links TRBV30 to TRBJ1-1, with D unresolved. Trimming left V 2 bases short and J 4 bases short, with 8 bases between. CDR3 length: 12 amino acids. Germline CDR1 reads GTSNPN; CDR2 reads SVGIG (reference sequence). The DNA of the CDR3 is TGTGCCTGGAGTCTTTCGGGCACTGAAGCTTTCTTT. This codes for CAWSLSGTEAFF.

This chain joins TRBV11-2 and TRBJ1-1; TRBD1 might be the D (5 bases). Germline V CDR1 and CDR2: SGHAT, FQNNGV. V lost 7 bases to trimming and J lost 0 bases, with 15 bases between them. The CDR3 sequence is 15 residues long. Written as DNA, the CDR3 is TGTGCCAGCACCTGGTTGGGGGATGTGAACACTGAAGCTTTCTTT. This sequence encodes CASTWLGDVNTEAFF.

This clone was detected once. A read error may explain this, as a much larger clone is one base away. This CDR3 is also generated by other DNA sequences in the sample. J is TRBJ2-7 and V is TRBV6-6; D is possibly TRBD1 (6 bases). The CDR3 extends over 11 amino acids. In germline, CDR1 is MNHNY, CDR2 SVGAGI (reference sequence). Between the trimmed V and J ends, which lost 7 bases and 3 bases, there was a span of 7 bases. Here the CDR3 reads CASTDSYEQYF. The DNA of the CDR3 is TGTGCCAGCACGGACAGCTACGAGCAGTACTTC.

The chain employs TRBV5-1 and TRBJ1-1; 9 nucleotides align to TRBD1. Germline V gene lookup returns CDR1 SGHRS and CDR2 YFSETQ. Trimming took 4 bases from V and 6 from J; bases not matched to a gene: 10. The CDR3 has 15 amino acids. The CDR3 sequence is CASSATQGAGAEAFF. The CDR3 bases are TGCGCCAGCAGCGCTACACAGGGGGCCGGGGCTGAAGCTTTCTTT. Using reference TRBV5-1 and TRBJ1-1 for the parts outside the CDR3, the full variable domain is KAGVTQTPRYLIKTRGQQVTLSCSPISGHRSVSWYQQTPGQGLQFLFEYFSETQRNKGNFPGRFSGRQFSNSRSEMNVSTLELGDSALYLCASSATQGAGAEAFFGQGTRLTVV.

The chain employs TRBV5-6 and TRBJ1-6; 7 bases agree with TRBD1. This CDR3 is built from 15 residues. The trim removed 0 bases at V and 5 bases at J, leaving 2 bases unmatched. Germline CDR1 reads SGHDT; CDR2 reads YYEEEE. The CDR3 here is CASSLVGQHNSPLHF. CDR3 DNA: TGTGCCAGCAGCTTGGTGGGACAGCATAATTCACCCCTCCACTTT.